The source of this T cell receptor beta chain is a study of CD8 T cells in ankylosing spondylitis. Broader study findings: Both synovial fluid and blood in reactive arthritis had previously been reported to carry some motif variants.

This CDR3 has 16 amino acids. After removal of 4 bases from V and 7 bases from J, the junction contained 10 bases not matched to a gene. CDR1 and CDR2 from the germline V gene are SGHVS and FNYEAQ. One entry per CDR3 protein results from TCRdb running MiXCR on the 5' RACE reads. The profile shows 80,000 to 100,000 distinct CDR3 sequences, about 8.3% of them singletons. The table lists this clonotype with many counts. As yet, its antigen is unknown. The specimen was blood, either unsorted or a sorted T cell fraction (not recorded which). The source is a male donor with ankylosing spondylitis or in good health (not recorded which). V gene TRBV7-6 combines with J gene TRBJ2-2, with 9 bases aligning to TRBD1. CDR3 sequence: CASSSDRGAYNGELFF. In DNA, the CDR3 is TGTGCCAGCAGCTCCGACAGGGGGGCTTATAACGGGGAGCTGTTTTTT.